The rows below give T cell receptor beta chains drawn from one sample of a study of T cells in Graves' hyperthyroidism and ophthalmopathy. MiXCR was run by TCRdb on the multiplex PCR reads, yielding one entry per CDR3 protein. In the table there are a few hundred thousand distinct CDR3 sequences, 15% of which are singletons. The specimen sequenced was blood. The receptors were gathered from a woman aged 55-69 years with Graves' ophthalmopathy. CDR3s include the opening cysteine and the closing phenylalanine or tryptophan. D genes are given only for firm matches. Not all rows give a size; the values are once, few, many and, for expanded clones, a class.

CDR3 DNA	CDR3 protein	CDR3 length	V gene	J gene	clone size	D gene
TGTGCTAGTGGTTTGGCCGCGAACACCGGGGAGCTGTTTTTT	CASGLAANTGELFF	14	TRBV12-5	TRBJ2-2	few	-
TGCAGCGTTGTCCTAGCGGGGACCTCCTACGAGCAGTACTTC	CSVVLAGTSYEQYF	14	TRBV29-1	TRBJ2-7	many	TRBD2
TGTGCCATAGGGACCCCGCTCCGGGAGACCCAGTACTTC	CAIGTPLRETQYF	13	TRBV6-1	TRBJ2-5	many	-
TGTGCCAGCAGTTTGAAAGGGCGCCCACCCCTCCACTTT	CASSLKGRPPLHF	13	TRBV28	TRBJ1-6	few	-
TGTGCCAGCAGCTTCCGCGGGGTAACCGGGGAGCTGTTTTTT	CASSFRGVTGELFF	14	TRBV9	TRBJ2-2	-	-
TGTGCCAGCAGCTTGGTCCGAACGCAGGGGGTTTATGTTGAAGCTTTCTTT	CASSLVRTQGVYVEAFF	17	TRBV5-6	TRBJ1-1	-	TRBD1
TGTGCTAGTGGTTCAGGCAACACTGAAGCTTTCTTT	CASGSGNTEAFF	12	TRBV12-5	TRBJ1-1	once	-
TGTGCTAGTGGTTTGTCGGCGGGAGTCAACACCGGGGAGCTGTTTTTT	CASGLSAGVNTGELFF	16	TRBV12-5	TRBJ2-2	many	TRBD2
TGTGCCAGCAGCCTAGGGGGAGCGGTTGATACGCAGTATTTT	CASSLGGAVDTQYF	14	TRBV12-3/TRBV12-4	TRBJ2-3	many	-
TGCGCCAGCAGCCGCCCAAGCGGGAGGGAGAACACCGGGGAGCTGTTTTTT	CASSRPSGRENTGELFF	17	TRBV5-1	TRBJ2-2	few	TRBD2
TGTGCCAGCTCACCGGACAGGGTCGGGATCACCGGGGAGCTGTTTTTT	CASSPDRVGITGELFF	16	TRBV18	TRBJ2-2	many	TRBD1
TGTGCCACGAGCAGCTCCCTCTATGAGCAGTTCTTC	CATSSSLYEQFF	12	TRBV24-1	TRBJ2-1	few	-
TGCGCCAGCAGCTTGGCTCAGGCCCAAGAGACCCAGTACTTC	CASSLAQAQETQYF	14	TRBV5-1	TRBJ2-5	many	-
TGTGCCAGTAGTATTAACAGGAACTATGGCTACACCTTC	CASSINRNYGYTF	13	TRBV19	TRBJ1-2	few	-
TGCGCCAGCAGCTCGCAGGGGCCCCCCTACAATGAGCAGTTCTTC	CASSSQGPPYNEQFF	15	TRBV5-1	TRBJ2-1	many	-
TGTGCCAGCAAAACGGGAGAGGTCGGAGAGCAGTACTTC	CASKTGEVGEQYF	13	TRBV2	TRBJ2-7	many	-
TGTGCCAGCAGTGTATGGCAGGGAACCTACAATGAGCAGTTCTTC	CASSVWQGTYNEQFF	15	TRBV2	TRBJ2-1	many	-
TGCGCCAGCAGCTTGGAACAGGGGGCCGGCTACGAGCAGTACTTC	CASSLEQGAGYEQYF	15	TRBV5-1	TRBJ2-7	many	TRBD1
TGTGCCAGCAGCCAATCTTCGAACACTGAAGCTTTCTTT	CASSQSSNTEAFF	13	TRBV4-2	TRBJ1-1	-	-
TGTGCCAGCAGCTTGACGGCGGCGGGAGATAGTGTGCGGGAGCAGTACTTC	CASSLTAAGDSVREQYF	17	TRBV11-2	TRBJ2-7	many	TRBD2
TGTGCCAGCAGTTCAGGCTACCACGAGCAGTACTTC	CASSSGYHEQYF	12	TRBV28	TRBJ2-7	many	-
TGCAGTGCTAGTCGGACGGACCTACTCCGCGAGCAGTACTTC	CSASRTDLLREQYF	14	TRBV20-1	TRBJ2-7	few	-
TGTGCCAGCAGTTACCGGCGTGGTGAGCAGTTCTTC	CASSYRRGEQFF	12	TRBV6-6	TRBJ2-1	few	-
TGTGCCAGCAGCTCGCCGGGGACAGGAGGAGATACGCAGTATTTT	CASSSPGTGGDTQYF	15	TRBV7-9	TRBJ2-3	many	TRBD1
TGTGCCAGCAGTTTGTCGCATGAGCAGTTCTTC	CASSLSHEQFF	11	TRBV12-3/TRBV12-4	TRBJ2-1	-	-
TGTGCCAGCAAGAGAGGCGGTTACAATGAAAAACTGTTTTTT	CASKRGGYNEKLFF	14	TRBV27	TRBJ1-4	-	-
TGCAGCGTTGGGGAGGGAAGGGTCACTGAAGCTTTCTTT	CSVGEGRVTEAFF	13	TRBV29-1	TRBJ1-1	-	-
TGCGCCAGCAGCTCAAGCACAGGGAACTATGGCTACACCTTC	CASSSSTGNYGYTF	14	TRBV5-1	TRBJ1-2	-	-
TGCAGCGTTGAAGCGGTAGCGGGAAAGTATACAGATACGCAGTATTTT	CSVEAVAGKYTDTQYF	16	TRBV29-1	TRBJ2-3	few	TRBD2
TGTGCCAGCAGCCGACAGGGCAGGGGCGGCTACACCTTC	CASSRQGRGGYTF	13	TRBV28	TRBJ1-2	few	TRBD1
TGCGCCAGCAGCTCCTCGATCTTGGGAGATACGCAGTATTTT	CASSSSILGDTQYF	14	TRBV5-1	TRBJ2-3	many	-
TGTGCCAGCAGTCCAGACAGGGTATCCCACGAGCAGTACTTC	CASSPDRVSHEQYF	14	TRBV7-6	TRBJ2-7	-	TRBD1
TGTGCCGCCGCCGCGGCAGCTATTGGGTATGGCTACACCTTC	CAAAAAAIGYGYTF	14	TRBV27	TRBJ1-2	few	-
TGCGCCAGCAGCTTGGTGGTTGGGACTAGCGGCACAGATACGCAGTATTTT	CASSLVVGTSGTDTQYF	17	TRBV5-1	TRBJ2-3	-	TRBD2
TGTGCCAGCAATCCTAGCGGGAGAGGGGCAGATACGCAGTATTTT	CASNPSGRGADTQYF	15	TRBV27	TRBJ2-3	few	TRBD2
TGTGCCAGCACCCTCGGTCCAGTAAACATTCAGTACTTC	CASTLGPVNIQYF	13	TRBV16	TRBJ2-4	-	-
TGTGCCAGTAGTATGGACAGGACCACCGGGGAGCTGTTTTTT	CASSMDRTTGELFF	14	TRBV19	TRBJ2-2	-	TRBD1
TGCGCCAGCTCGAGCGGGAGGGCCGCGAACACCGGGGAGCTGTTTTTT	CASSSGRAANTGELFF	16	TRBV5-1	TRBJ2-2	many	TRBD2
TGTGCCAGCAGCAGAGACAGGGGTGAGCAGTACTTC	CASSRDRGEQYF	12	TRBV11-2	TRBJ2-7	many	TRBD1
TGTGCCAGCAGCCCGAAGGGGGGCACCCTCTCCTACAATGAGCAGTTCTTC	CASSPKGGTLSYNEQFF	17	TRBV7-3	TRBJ2-1	many	-
TGTGCCAGCAGCTTAGATGGGATAGCGGGAGGGCCTTTCCACGAGCAGTACTTC	CASSLDGIAGGPFHEQYF	18	TRBV11-2	TRBJ2-7	many	TRBD2
TGTGCCAGCAGTGAAACGTCGGGACAGGGGAATGAAAAACTGTTTTTT	CASSETSGQGNEKLFF	16	TRBV6-1	TRBJ1-4	few	TRBD1
TGTGCCTGGAGCCCCCACGGGGGGGTGAGTGAACCCCTCCACTTT	CAWSPHGGVSEPLHF	15	TRBV30	TRBJ1-6	-	-
TGTGCCAGCAGTGAAGAAAGGACCGGACAGAATGAAAAACTGTTTTTT	CASSEERTGQNEKLFF	16	TRBV2	TRBJ1-4	many	-
TGTGCCAGCAGTTCCCTTATCGGGACTAGCGGGAGGTACGAGCAGTACTTC	CASSSLIGTSGRYEQYF	17	TRBV28	TRBJ2-7	many	TRBD2
TGTGCCAGCAATCCAGGACTAGCGGGGGCTTACGAGCAGTACTTC	CASNPGLAGAYEQYF	15	TRBV2	TRBJ2-7	few	TRBD2
TGTGCCAGCAGTGAATGGGTCCGAGCGGGGCCATACAATGAGCAGTTCTTC	CASSEWVRAGPYNEQFF	17	TRBV2	TRBJ2-1	many	TRBD2
TGCAGCGTTGTGCCCGGGACGGCTAATGAAAAACTGTTTTTT	CSVVPGTANEKLFF	14	TRBV29-1	TRBJ1-4	-	-
TGTGCCACCAGTGATGGACAGGGGAATCAGCCCCAGCATTTT	CATSDGQGNQPQHF	14	TRBV24-1	TRBJ1-5	many	TRBD1
TGTGCCAGCAGCCCACTTGGCGGGAGGGCAGATACGCAGTATTTT	CASSPLGGRADTQYF	15	TRBV7-3	TRBJ2-3	-	TRBD2
TGTGCCAGCAGCCCCGGGACTAGCGCAAAAGAGACCCAGTACTTC	CASSPGTSAKETQYF	15	TRBV7-9	TRBJ2-5	many	TRBD2
TGCAGTGACCAGAGGGAGGTTTGGCGCGATGAGCAGTTCTTC	CSDQREVWRDEQFF	14	TRBV20-1	TRBJ2-1	-	-
TGTGCCAGCAGCTTGGAATCGGGCAATGAGCAGTTCTTC	CASSLESGNEQFF	13	TRBV5-4	TRBJ2-1	-	-
TGTGCCAGCAGTCCGACTTTTGGGAGCGGGGAGCTGTTTTTT	CASSPTFGSGELFF	14	TRBV6-1	TRBJ2-2	many	-
TGTGCCAGCAGCTTGGCGGACAGGATCGCCTACGAGCAGTACTTC	CASSLADRIAYEQYF	15	TRBV11-2	TRBJ2-7	few	TRBD1
TGTGCCACCAGCAGAGAGGAGCGAACCTACGAGCAGTACTTC	CATSREERTYEQYF	14	TRBV15	TRBJ2-7	-	-
TGCAGTGCTAGGGGCCAGACAAACACCGGGGAGCTGTTTTTT	CSARGQTNTGELFF	14	TRBV20-1	TRBJ2-2	many	-
TGTGCCAGTAAAGGGACAGGGGCGGCAACTGAAGCTTTCTTT	CASKGTGAATEAFF	14	TRBV19	TRBJ1-1	many	TRBD1
TGTGCCAGCAGTATCTCGCGCCCTGATGAGACCCAGTACTTC	CASSISRPDETQYF	14	TRBV6-9	TRBJ2-5	-	-